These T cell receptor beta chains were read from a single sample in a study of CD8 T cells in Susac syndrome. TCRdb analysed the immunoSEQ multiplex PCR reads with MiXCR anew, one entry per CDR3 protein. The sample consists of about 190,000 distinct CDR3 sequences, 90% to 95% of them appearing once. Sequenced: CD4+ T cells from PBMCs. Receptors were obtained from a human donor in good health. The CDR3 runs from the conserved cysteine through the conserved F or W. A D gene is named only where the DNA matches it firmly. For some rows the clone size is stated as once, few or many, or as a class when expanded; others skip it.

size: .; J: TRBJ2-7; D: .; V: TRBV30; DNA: TGTGCCTGGAGTGCACAGCCGCACTACGAGCAGTACTTC; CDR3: CAWSAQPHYEQYF
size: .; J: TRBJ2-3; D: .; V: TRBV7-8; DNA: TGTGCCAGCACCCCCTCTCGCAGGACAGATACGCAGTATTTT; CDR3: CASTPSRRTDTQYF
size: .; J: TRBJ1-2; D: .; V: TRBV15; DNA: TGTGCCACCAGCAGAGGGGCCGGGAGCGGCTACACCTTC; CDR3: CATSRGAGSGYTF
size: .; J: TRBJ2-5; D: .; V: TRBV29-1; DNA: TGCAGCGTTGAAGAGGGGTATTCGACCCAGTACTTC; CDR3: CSVEEGYSTQYF
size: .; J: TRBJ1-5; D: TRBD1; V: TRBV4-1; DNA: TGCGCCAGCAGCCAAGGCGTCCAGGGGGCCGATCAGCCCCAGCATTTT; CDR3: CASSQGVQGADQPQHF
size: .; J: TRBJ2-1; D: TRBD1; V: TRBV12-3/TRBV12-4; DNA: TGTGCCAGCAGTTTAGACAGGGGCCTCTACAATGAGCAGTTCTTC; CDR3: CASSLDRGLYNEQFF
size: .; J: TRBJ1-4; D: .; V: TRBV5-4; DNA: TGTGCCAGCAGCCTGCCCGGGCTGTCGGGTAATGAAAAACTGTTTTTT; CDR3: CASSLPGLSGNEKLFF
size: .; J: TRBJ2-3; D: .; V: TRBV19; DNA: TGTGCCAGTAGGGGTCAGGGGTTCACAGATACGCAGTATTTT; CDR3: CASRGQGFTDTQYF
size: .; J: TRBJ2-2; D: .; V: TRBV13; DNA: TGTGCCAGCAGCCCCCTGGGGTGGACCGGGGAGCTGTTTTTT; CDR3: CASSPLGWTGELFF
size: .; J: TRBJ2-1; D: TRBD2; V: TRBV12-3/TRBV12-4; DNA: TGTGCCAGCAGTTTAGGCGGGGGGGACTACAATGAGCAGTTCTTC; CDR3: CASSLGGGDYNEQFF
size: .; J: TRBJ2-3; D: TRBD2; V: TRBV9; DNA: TGTGCCAGCAGCCCCGCGGCCGGGGGGGGGAGGGCGCAGTATTTT; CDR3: CASSPAAGGGRAQYF
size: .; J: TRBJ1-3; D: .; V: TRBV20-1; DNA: TGCAGTGCCGATTTAAGAAACACCATATATTTT; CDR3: CSADLRNTIYF
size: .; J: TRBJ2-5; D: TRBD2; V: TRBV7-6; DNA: TGTGCCAGCAGTCCTAGCGGGGGCCATAAGGGGACCCAGTACTTC; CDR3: CASSPSGGHKGTQYF
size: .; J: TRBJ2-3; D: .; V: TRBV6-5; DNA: TGTGCCAGCAGTTACGACGGGGGCCAAGATACGCAGTATTTT; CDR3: CASSYDGGQDTQYF
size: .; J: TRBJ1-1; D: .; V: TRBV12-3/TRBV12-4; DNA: TGTGCCAGCAGTCGATTGAACACTGAAGCTTTCTTT; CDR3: CASSRLNTEAFF
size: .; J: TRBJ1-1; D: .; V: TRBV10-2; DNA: TGCGCCAGCAGTTCGGGGGGCATCACTGAAGCTTTCTTT; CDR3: CASSSGGITEAFF
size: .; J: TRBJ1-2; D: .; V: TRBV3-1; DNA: TGTGCCAGCAGCCAAGGAGGAGAGTTGTGGGGCTACACCTTC; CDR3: CASSQGGELWGYTF
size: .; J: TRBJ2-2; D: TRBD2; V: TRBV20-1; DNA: TGCAGTGCGGGACTAGCGGGAGCCGGGGAGCTGTTTTTT; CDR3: CSAGLAGAGELFF
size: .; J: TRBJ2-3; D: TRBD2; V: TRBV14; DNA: TGTGCCAGCAGCTCACGACAGCGGGGGGGGAACACAGATACGCAGTATTTT; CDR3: CASSSRQRGGNTDTQYF
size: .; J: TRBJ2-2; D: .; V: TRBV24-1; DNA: TGTGCCACCAGCAAACCGCAGGGATCCGGGGAGCTGTTTTTT; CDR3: CATSKPQGSGELFF
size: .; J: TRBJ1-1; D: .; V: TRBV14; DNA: TGTGCCAGCAGCCTTTTCAGGAGGACTGAAGCTTTCTTT; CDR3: CASSLFRRTEAFF
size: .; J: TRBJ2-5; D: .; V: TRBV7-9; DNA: TGTGCCAGCAGCATCCTACGAAAGGTACAAGAGACCCAGTACTTC; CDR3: CASSILRKVQETQYF
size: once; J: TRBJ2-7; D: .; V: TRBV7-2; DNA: TGTGCCAGCAGCGCCGTGACTAGAATGGCCGAGCAGTACTTC; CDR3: CASSAVTRMAEQYF
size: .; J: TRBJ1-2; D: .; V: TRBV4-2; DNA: TGTGCCAGCAGCCAAGCCGCGCGGGGTGGCTACACCTTC; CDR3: CASSQAARGGYTF
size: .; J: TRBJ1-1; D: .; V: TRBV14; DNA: TGTGCCAGCAGCCACCAACGACGGCCCAACAGTGAAGCTTTCTTT; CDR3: CASSHQRRPNSEAFF
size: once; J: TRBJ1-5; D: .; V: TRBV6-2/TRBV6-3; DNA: TGTGCCAGCAGTGTCGGACAGCCGATAAATCAGCCCCAGCATTTT; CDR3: CASSVGQPINQPQHF
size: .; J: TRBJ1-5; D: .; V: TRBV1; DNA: TGCACCAGCAGCCAAGAAGAGGGATCCGGTAGAACGGGACAGGGGACTAGCAATCAGCCCCAGCATTTT; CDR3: CTSSQEEGSGRTGQGTSNQPQHF
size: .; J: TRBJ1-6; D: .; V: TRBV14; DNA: TGTGCCAGCAGCCAGGAATCTCCTAATTCACCCCTCCACTTT; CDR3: CASSQESPNSPLHF
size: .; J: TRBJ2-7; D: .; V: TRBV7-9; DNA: TGTGCCAGCAGTAAATGGGCCGGTCCAAGTTTCTACGAGCAGTACTTC; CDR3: CASSKWAGPSFYEQYF
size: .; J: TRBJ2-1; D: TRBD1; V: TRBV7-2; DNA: TGTGCCAGCAGCCCGAGGACAGGGGGCTATGAGCAGTTCTTC; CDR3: CASSPRTGGYEQFF
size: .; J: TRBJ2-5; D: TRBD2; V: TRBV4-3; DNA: TGCGCCAGCAGCCGGAGGGGCGGGGGGGCCGAGACCCAGTACTTC; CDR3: CASSRRGGGAETQYF
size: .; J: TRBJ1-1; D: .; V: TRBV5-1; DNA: TGCGCCAGCAGCTTAAAGGGCCTTGTCACTGAAGCTTTCTTT; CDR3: CASSLKGLVTEAFF
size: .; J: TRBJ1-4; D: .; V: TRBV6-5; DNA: TGTGCCAGCGGGCAGGGGCTCCAAAGCACGGGAAAACTGTTTTTT; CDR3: CASGQGLQSTGKLFF
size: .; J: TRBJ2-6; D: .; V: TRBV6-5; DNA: TGTGCCAGCAGTTCACCCCCTCCGGGAGGGGCCAACGTCCTGACTTTC; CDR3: CASSSPPPGGANVLTF
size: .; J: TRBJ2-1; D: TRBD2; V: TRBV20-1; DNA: TGCAGTGCGCCTAGCGGGGGGGCTTACAATGAGCAGTTCTTC; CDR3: CSAPSGGAYNEQFF
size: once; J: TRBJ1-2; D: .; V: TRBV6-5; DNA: TGTGCCAGCGCTACAACCCAGGGGCGCTATCATGGCTACACCTTC; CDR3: CASATTQGRYHGYTF
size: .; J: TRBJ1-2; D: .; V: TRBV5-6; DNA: TGTGCCAGCAGCTTGAAGATGGCTGGTTGGGGGCATGGCTACACCTTC; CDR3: CASSLKMAGWGHGYTF
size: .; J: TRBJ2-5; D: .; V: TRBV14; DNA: TGTGCCAGCAGCCAAGCAGGGTCCCGATGGGAGACCCAGTACTTC; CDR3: CASSQAGSRWETQYF
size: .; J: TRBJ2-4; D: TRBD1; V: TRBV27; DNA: TGTGCCAGCAGTCCACGACAGGGGCTACGAAACATTCAGTACTTC; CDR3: CASSPRQGLRNIQYF
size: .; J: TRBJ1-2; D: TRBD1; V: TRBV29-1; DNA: TGCAGCGCCGGACAGGAGACCACCTATGGCTACACCTTC; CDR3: CSAGQETTYGYTF
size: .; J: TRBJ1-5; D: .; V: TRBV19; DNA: TGTGCCAGTAGTACTCGGGGGAAGGGAGACCAGCCCCAGCATTTT; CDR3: CASSTRGKGDQPQHF
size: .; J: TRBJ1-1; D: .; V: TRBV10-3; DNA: TGTGCCATCAGTGTTAAGGGCTCGAACACTGAAGCTTTCTTT; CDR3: CAISVKGSNTEAFF
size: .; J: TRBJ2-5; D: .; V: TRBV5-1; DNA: TGCGCCAGCAGCCCCCAGGGGCTAGCGTACCAAGAGACCCAGTACTTC; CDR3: CASSPQGLAYQETQYF
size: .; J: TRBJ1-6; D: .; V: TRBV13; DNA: TGTGCCAGCAGCTTAGGGTCTACAGATCATTCACCCCTCCACTTT; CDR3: CASSLGSTDHSPLHF
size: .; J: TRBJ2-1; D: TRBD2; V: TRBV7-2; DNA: TGTGCCAGCAGTCTTAGCGGGGGGTACTACAATGAGCAGTTCTTC; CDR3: CASSLSGGYYNEQFF
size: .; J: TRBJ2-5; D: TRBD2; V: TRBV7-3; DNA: TGTGCCAGCAGCTTATTGGGACTAGCGGGGCAAGAGACCCAGTACTTC; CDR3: CASSLLGLAGQETQYF
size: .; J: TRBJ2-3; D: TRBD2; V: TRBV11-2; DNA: TGTGCCAGCAGCTTAGAAGGGAGGGGCACAGATACGCAGTATTTT; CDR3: CASSLEGRGTDTQYF
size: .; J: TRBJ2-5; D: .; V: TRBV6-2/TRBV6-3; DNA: TGTGCCAGCAGAGACAGACCAAGACTTGCCCAGTACTTC; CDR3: CASRDRPRLAQYF